This T cell receptor (beta chain) was sequenced for a study of blood T cell repertoires in COVID-19. Study in general: The samples span acute and convalescent COVID-19 from the United States, Italy and Spain. T cells, B-cell-depleted T cells, or PBMCs supplied cDNA or gDNA.

Per the authors' pipeline: The assay estimated nucleated cells by amplifying reference gene primers. Measured with immunoSEQ multiplex PCR; TCRdb has only the in-frame clones, and not every one. From that table come the V and J calls and clone size; the DNA was used to work out D and trimming. The sample yields fewer than 400,000 clones, around 87% seen once. Deletions cut 6 bases from V and 4 bases from J, with 15 bases between. The CDR3 is made up of 14 amino acids. The germline V gene encodes CDR1 MDHEN and CDR2 SYDVKM. Material for sequencing was peripheral blood. This TCR derives from a human donor in a cohort sampled during active COVID-19. The chain carries TRBV28 and TRBJ1-1, with D possibly matching TRBD1 (6 bases). CDR3 region: CASSLIQGSTEAFF. CDR3 sequence (DNA): TGTGCCAGCAGCCTTATACAGGGATCCACTGAAGCTTTCTTT.